The rows below give T cell receptor beta chains drawn from one sample of a study of CD8+CD57+ T cells in acquired aplastic anemia. TCRdb re-derived calls from the reads in MiXCR, one entry per CDR3 protein. The sample carries around 51,000 distinct CDR3 sequences, roughly 69% recorded once. The sequencing sample was made of sorted CD4+, CD8+, or CD8+CD57+ T cells (not recorded which) from PBMCs. The receptor source for this set is a human donor in good health, serving as a control. Both conserved end residues are part of each CDR3. Each record gives: D gene, V gene, clone size, J gene, CDR3 protein, CDR3 DNA. The D gene is left open where the match is weak. Clone sizes are given selectively: once, few, many, or a class where the clone is expanded.

D: .; V: TRBV20-1; size: few; J: TRBJ1-2; CDR3: CSANGRVYGYTF; DNA: TGCAGTGCTAACGGCAGAGTGTATGGCTACACCTTC
D: .; V: TRBV19; size: .; J: TRBJ1-5; CDR3: CASSTHYTGNQPQHF; DNA: TGTGCCAGTAGTACGCATTACACAGGGAATCAGCCCCAGCATTTT
D: TRBD1; V: TRBV24-1; size: .; J: TRBJ1-2; CDR3: CATSTTGQGYTF; DNA: TGTGCCACCAGCACGACAGGGCAAGGCTACACCTTC
D: .; V: TRBV15; size: few; J: TRBJ2-2; CDR3: CATSRQNTGELFF; DNA: TGTGCCACCAGCAGACAGAACACCGGGGAGCTGTTTTTT
D: .; V: TRBV27; size: many; J: TRBJ2-7; CDR3: CASSSTPGAYEQYF; DNA: TGTGCCAGCAGTTCAACTCCGGGAGCCTACGAGCAGTACTTC
D: TRBD1; V: TRBV24-1; size: .; J: TRBJ2-1; CDR3: CATSDTGQGGDEQFF; DNA: TGTGCCACCAGTGATACAGGACAGGGAGGTGATGAGCAGTTCTTC
D: .; V: TRBV11-1; size: .; J: TRBJ1-3; CDR3: CASSLVAGSGNTIYF; DNA: TGTGCCAGCAGCTTAGTGGCAGGCTCTGGAAACACCATATATTTT
D: TRBD1; V: TRBV7-9; size: many; J: TRBJ1-1; CDR3: CASSPGGTGGNTEAFF; DNA: TGTGCCAGCAGCCCAGGGGGGACAGGGGGGAACACTGAAGCTTTCTTT
D: .; V: TRBV2; size: .; J: TRBJ2-1; CDR3: CASKIDGNEQFF; DNA: TGTGCCAGCAAGATAGACGGGAATGAGCAGTTCTTC
D: TRBD1; V: TRBV15; size: .; J: TRBJ1-1; CDR3: CATSRGTGAEAFF; DNA: TGTGCCACCAGCAGAGGGACAGGGGCTGAAGCTTTCTTT
D: .; V: TRBV19; size: few; J: TRBJ2-7; CDR3: CASSIARQVGEQYF; DNA: TGTGCCAGTAGTATAGCCCGGCAGGTAGGGGAGCAGTACTTC
D: .; V: TRBV24-1; size: .; J: TRBJ2-5; CDR3: CATSDLSPGDGETQYF; DNA: TGTGCCACCAGTGATTTATCGCCCGGGGATGGGGAGACCCAGTACTTC
D: TRBD2; V: TRBV24-1; size: .; J: TRBJ2-3; CDR3: CATKAGGADTQYF; DNA: TGTGCCACCAAAGCGGGAGGGGCAGATACGCAGTATTTT
D: TRBD1; V: TRBV15; size: .; J: TRBJ1-2; CDR3: CATSRSDRGNYGYTF; DNA: TGTGCCACCAGCAGATCGGACAGGGGGAACTATGGCTACACCTTC
D: .; V: TRBV10-3; size: .; J: TRBJ1-6; CDR3: CASSYAVWDNSPLHF; DNA: TGTGCCAGCAGTTACGCAGTATGGGATAATTCACCCCTCCACTTT
D: .; V: TRBV7-3; size: .; J: TRBJ2-5; CDR3: CAISGRDPEETQYF; DNA: TGTGCCATCAGCGGGCGGGACCCTGAAGAGACCCAGTACTTC
D: .; V: TRBV25-1; size: .; J: TRBJ2-5; CDR3: CASSEWGTGPGETQYF; DNA: TGTGCCAGCAGTGAATGGGGTACGGGACCCGGGGAGACCCAGTACTTC
D: .; V: TRBV20-1; size: once; J: TRBJ1-1; CDR3: CSAQRELYEAFF; DNA: TGCAGTGCTCAACGGGAGCTGTATGAAGCTTTCTTT
D: .; V: TRBV24-1; size: few; J: TRBJ1-6; CDR3: CATSDSGEANSPLHF; DNA: TGTGCCACCAGTGATTCAGGGGAAGCTAATTCACCCCTCCACTTT
D: TRBD2; V: TRBV2; size: .; J: TRBJ2-7; CDR3: CASILLAGDSSEQYF; DNA: TGTGCCAGCATCCTTTTAGCGGGAGACTCGTCGGAGCAGTACTTC
D: .; V: TRBV9; size: .; J: TRBJ2-3; CDR3: CASSVGGSSDTQYF; DNA: TGTGCCAGCAGCGTTGGCGGGTCCTCAGATACGCAGTATTTT
D: .; V: TRBV9; size: .; J: TRBJ1-1; CDR3: CASSVDGRANTEAFF; DNA: TGTGCCAGCAGCGTAGATGGCAGGGCGAACACTGAAGCTTTCTTT
D: .; V: TRBV20-1; size: .; J: TRBJ1-5; CDR3: CSARDRQGGIRNQPQHF; DNA: TGCAGTGCTAGAGATAGGCAGGGAGGGATTCGCAATCAGCCCCAGCATTTT
D: .; V: TRBV6-5; size: .; J: TRBJ2-2; CDR3: CASSYSKTGPTGELFF; DNA: TGTGCCAGCAGTTACTCGAAGACAGGACCCACCGGGGAGCTGTTTTTT
D: TRBD1; V: TRBV2; size: few; J: TRBJ2-5; CDR3: CATSGTGGEETQYF; DNA: TGTGCCACCTCGGGGACAGGGGGCGAAGAGACCCAGTACTTC
D: TRBD1; V: TRBV10-3; size: .; J: TRBJ1-1; CDR3: CAISDPTGGDTEAFF; DNA: TGTGCCATCAGTGATCCGACAGGGGGCGACACTGAAGCTTTCTTT
D: TRBD2; V: TRBV7-3; size: many; J: TRBJ2-1; CDR3: CASSLMSGRADEQFF; DNA: TGTGCCAGCAGCTTAATGAGCGGGAGGGCGGATGAGCAGTTCTTC
D: .; V: TRBV2; size: .; J: TRBJ1-5; CDR3: CASSEVYSNQPQHF; DNA: TGTGCCAGCAGTGAAGTGTATAGCAATCAGCCCCAGCATTTT
D: .; V: TRBV15; size: .; J: TRBJ1-2; CDR3: CATSRDAQVSYGYTF; DNA: TGTGCCACCAGCAGAGATGCCCAGGTTTCCTATGGCTACACCTTC
D: .; V: TRBV10-3; size: .; J: TRBJ2-7; CDR3: CAISLKDTSSGYEQYF; DNA: TGTGCCATCAGCCTGAAAGACACGTCGTCAGGCTACGAGCAGTACTTC
D: .; V: TRBV5-1; size: once; J: TRBJ1-1; CDR3: CASSLAVNTEAFF; DNA: TGCGCCAGCAGCCTGGCCGTGAACACTGAAGCTTTCTTT
D: TRBD2; V: TRBV15; size: .; J: TRBJ2-5; CDR3: CATSRGIAGVQETQYF; DNA: TGTGCCACCAGCAGGGGTATCGCGGGAGTCCAAGAGACCCAGTACTTC
D: .; V: TRBV7-9; size: .; J: TRBJ2-5; CDR3: CASSTTSTETQYF; DNA: TGTGCCAGCAGCACGACTAGTACGGAGACCCAGTACTTC
D: .; V: TRBV4-1; size: .; J: TRBJ1-5; CDR3: CASSQGRGQPQHF; DNA: TGCGCCAGCAGCCAAGGCCGGGGCCAGCCCCAGCATTTT